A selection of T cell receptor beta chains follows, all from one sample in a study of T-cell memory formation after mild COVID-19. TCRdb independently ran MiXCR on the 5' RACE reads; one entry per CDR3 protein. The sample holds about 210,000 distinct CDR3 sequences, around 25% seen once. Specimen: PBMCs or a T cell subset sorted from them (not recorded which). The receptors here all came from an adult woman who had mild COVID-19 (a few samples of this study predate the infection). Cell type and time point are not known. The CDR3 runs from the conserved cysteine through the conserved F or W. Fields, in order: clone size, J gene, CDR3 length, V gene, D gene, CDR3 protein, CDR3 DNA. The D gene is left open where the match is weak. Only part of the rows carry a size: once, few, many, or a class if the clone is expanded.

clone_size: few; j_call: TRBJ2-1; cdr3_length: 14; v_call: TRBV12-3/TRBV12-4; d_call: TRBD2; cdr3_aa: CASRLAGIINEQFF; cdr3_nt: TGTGCCAGCAGACTAGCGGGGATTATCAATGAGCAGTTCTTC
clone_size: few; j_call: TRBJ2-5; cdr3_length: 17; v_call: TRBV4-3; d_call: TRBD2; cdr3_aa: CASSQDLTSGIVETQYF; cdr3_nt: TGCGCCAGCAGCCAAGATCTGACTAGCGGGATAGTAGAGACCCAGTACTTC
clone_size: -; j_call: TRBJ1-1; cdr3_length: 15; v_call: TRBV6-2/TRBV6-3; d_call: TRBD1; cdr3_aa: CASSTQTGGWTEAFF; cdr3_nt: TGTGCCAGCAGTACACAGACAGGGGGCTGGACTGAAGCTTTCTTT
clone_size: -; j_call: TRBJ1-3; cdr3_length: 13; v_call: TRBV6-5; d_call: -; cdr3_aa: CASRLSSGNTIYF; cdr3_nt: TGTGCCAGCAGGCTGAGCTCTGGAAACACCATATATTTT
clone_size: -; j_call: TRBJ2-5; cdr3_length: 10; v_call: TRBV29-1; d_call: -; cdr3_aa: CSGGGETQYF; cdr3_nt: TGCAGCGGCGGAGGAGAGACCCAGTACTTC
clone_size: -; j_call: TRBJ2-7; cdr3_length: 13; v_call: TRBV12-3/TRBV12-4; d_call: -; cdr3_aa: CASSTGPAYEQYF; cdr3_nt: TGTGCCAGCAGCACGGGGCCAGCCTACGAGCAGTACTTC
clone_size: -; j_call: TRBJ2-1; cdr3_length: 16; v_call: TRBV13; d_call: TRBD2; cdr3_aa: CASSARGTSGYNEQFF; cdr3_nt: TGTGCCAGCAGCGCCCGGGGGACTAGCGGTTACAATGAGCAGTTCTTC
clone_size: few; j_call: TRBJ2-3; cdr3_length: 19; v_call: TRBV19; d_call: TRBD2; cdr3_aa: CASSISHTGGGSSTDTQYF; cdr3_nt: TGTGCCAGTAGTATTTCCCACACGGGGGGGGGATCTAGCACAGATACGCAGTATTTT
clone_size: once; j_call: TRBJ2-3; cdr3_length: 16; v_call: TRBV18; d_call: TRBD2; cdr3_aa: CASSLWSGGASDTQYF; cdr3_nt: TGTGCCAGCTCCCTCTGGAGCGGGGGGGCCTCAGATACGCAGTATTTT
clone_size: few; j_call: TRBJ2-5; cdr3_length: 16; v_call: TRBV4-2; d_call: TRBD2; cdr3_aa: CASSQDPGGPGETQYF; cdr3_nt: TGTGCCAGCAGCCAAGATCCGGGAGGGCCGGGAGAGACCCAGTACTTC
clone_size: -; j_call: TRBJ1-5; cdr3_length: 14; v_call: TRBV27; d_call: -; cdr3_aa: CASSPQYSNQPQHF; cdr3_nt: TGTGCCAGCAGTCCCCAGTATAGCAATCAGCCCCAGCATTTT
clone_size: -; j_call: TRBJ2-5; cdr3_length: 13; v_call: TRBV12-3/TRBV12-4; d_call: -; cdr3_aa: CASSFVGGETQYF; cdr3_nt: TGTGCCAGCAGTTTCGTCGGAGGAGAGACCCAGTACTTC
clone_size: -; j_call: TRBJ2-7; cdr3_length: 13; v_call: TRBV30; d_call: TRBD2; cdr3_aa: CAWTLAGTYEQYF; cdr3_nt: TGTGCCTGGACACTAGCGGGAACTTACGAGCAGTACTTC
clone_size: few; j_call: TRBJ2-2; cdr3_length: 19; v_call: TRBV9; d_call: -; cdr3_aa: CASSVGVGFLEVAAGELFF; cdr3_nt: TGTGCCAGCAGCGTAGGGGTCGGATTTCTAGAAGTGGCGGCCGGGGAGCTGTTTTTT
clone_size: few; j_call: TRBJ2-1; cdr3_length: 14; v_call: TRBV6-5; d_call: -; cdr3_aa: CASSLLEVEGEQFF; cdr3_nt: TGTGCCAGCAGTCTACTAGAAGTTGAGGGTGAGCAGTTCTTC
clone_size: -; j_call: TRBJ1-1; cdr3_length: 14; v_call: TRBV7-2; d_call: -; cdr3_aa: CASSLTVGNTEAFF; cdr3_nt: TGTGCCAGCAGCTTAACCGTCGGGAACACTGAAGCTTTCTTT
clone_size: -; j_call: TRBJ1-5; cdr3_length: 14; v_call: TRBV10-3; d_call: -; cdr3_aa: CAISESGGQRPQHF; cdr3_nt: TGTGCCATCAGTGAGTCGGGGGGGCAGAGGCCCCAGCATTTT
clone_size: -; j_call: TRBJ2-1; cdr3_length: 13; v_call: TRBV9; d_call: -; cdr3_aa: CASSVGQVGEQFF; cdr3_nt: TGTGCCAGCAGCGTAGGACAGGTTGGTGAGCAGTTCTTC
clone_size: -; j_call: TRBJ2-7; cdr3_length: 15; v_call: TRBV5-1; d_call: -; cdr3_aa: CASSLAGPGIYEQYF; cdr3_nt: TGCGCCAGCAGCTTGGCTGGCCCAGGGATCTACGAGCAGTACTTC
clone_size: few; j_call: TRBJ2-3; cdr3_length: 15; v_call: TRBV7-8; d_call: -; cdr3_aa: CASSLWGVVSDTQYF; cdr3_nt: TGTGCCAGCAGCCTGTGGGGGGTTGTTTCAGATACGCAGTATTTT
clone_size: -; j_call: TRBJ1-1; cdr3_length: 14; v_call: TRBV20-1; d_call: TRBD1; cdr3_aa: CSARGTGLGTEAFF; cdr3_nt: TGCAGTGCTAGGGGGACAGGGCTTGGCACTGAAGCTTTCTTT
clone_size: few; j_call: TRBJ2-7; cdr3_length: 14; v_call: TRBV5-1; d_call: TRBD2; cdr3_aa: CASRVAGGDYEQYF; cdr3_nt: TGCGCCAGCAGAGTTGCGGGAGGTGACTACGAGCAGTACTTC
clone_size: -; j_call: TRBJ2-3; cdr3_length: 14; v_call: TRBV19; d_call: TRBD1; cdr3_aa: CASSTTGGADTQYF; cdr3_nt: TGTGCCAGTAGTACCACAGGGGGCGCAGATACGCAGTATTTT
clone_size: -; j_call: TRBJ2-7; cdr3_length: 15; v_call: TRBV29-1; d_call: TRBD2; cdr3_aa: CSARGLAGGPGEQYF; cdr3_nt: TGCAGCGCCCGGGGACTAGCGGGAGGGCCAGGCGAGCAGTACTTC